A selection of T cell receptor beta chains follows, all from one sample in a study of blood T cells in healthy people across ages. TCRdb analysed the 5' RACE reads with MiXCR anew, one entry per CDR3 protein. The data show 800,000 or so distinct CDR3 sequences, around 68% seen once. Sequencing used blood. The receptors were sampled from a man younger than 40 in good health. CDR3s include the opening cysteine and the closing phenylalanine or tryptophan. The order of the fields is V gene, CDR3 length, clone size, J gene, D gene, CDR3 protein, CDR3 DNA. The D gene is left open where the match is weak. Some rows mark clone size as missing; the rest say once, few, many or name a class of expanded clone.

v_gene: TRBV29-1
len: 14
abundance: NA
j_gene: TRBJ2-1
d_gene: TRBD2
CDR3aa: CSVEDLGEGNEQFF
CDR3nt: TGCAGCGTTGAAGATCTAGGGGAGGGCAATGAGCAGTTCTTC

v_gene: TRBV20-1
len: 15
abundance: NA
j_gene: TRBJ2-5
d_gene: NA
CDR3aa: CSARPAGQREETQYF
CDR3nt: TGCAGTGCTAGACCCGCTGGCCAGAGAGAGGAGACCCAGTACTTC

v_gene: TRBV9
len: 18
abundance: NA
j_gene: TRBJ1-2
d_gene: TRBD1
CDR3aa: CASSATGTGDRVGYGYTF
CDR3nt: TGTGCCAGCAGCGCTACCGGGACAGGCGATAGGGTCGGCTATGGCTACACCTTC

v_gene: TRBV28
len: 14
abundance: NA
j_gene: TRBJ2-7
d_gene: NA
CDR3aa: CASNLRFGIYEQYF
CDR3nt: TGTGCCAGCAACCTCCGCTTCGGGATATACGAGCAGTACTTC

v_gene: TRBV10-3
len: 15
abundance: few
j_gene: TRBJ1-1
d_gene: NA
CDR3aa: CAISADILMNTEAFF
CDR3nt: TGTGCCATCAGTGCGGATATACTTATGAACACTGAAGCTTTCTTT

v_gene: TRBV5-1
len: 16
abundance: few
j_gene: TRBJ2-7
d_gene: NA
CDR3aa: CASSLNNRYSSHEQYF
CDR3nt: TGCGCCAGCAGCTTGAACAACAGGTATTCTTCCCACGAGCAGTACTTC

v_gene: TRBV25-1
len: 14
abundance: once
j_gene: TRBJ2-7
d_gene: NA
CDR3aa: CASSVIGGSYEQYF
CDR3nt: TGTGCCAGCAGTGTTATCGGGGGCTCCTACGAGCAGTACTTC

v_gene: TRBV9
len: 16
abundance: NA
j_gene: TRBJ2-5
d_gene: TRBD2
CDR3aa: CASSVGASGDQETQYF
CDR3nt: TGTGCCAGCAGCGTAGGGGCTAGCGGGGACCAAGAGACCCAGTACTTC

v_gene: TRBV6-6
len: 14
abundance: few
j_gene: TRBJ2-5
d_gene: NA
CDR3aa: CASSAGTAEETQYF
CDR3nt: TGTGCCAGCAGCGCGGGGACAGCCGAAGAGACCCAGTACTTC

v_gene: TRBV28
len: 13
abundance: NA
j_gene: TRBJ2-3
d_gene: NA
CDR3aa: CASRDAGRDTQYF
CDR3nt: TGTGCCAGCAGGGACGCGGGTCGAGATACGCAGTATTTT

v_gene: TRBV20-1
len: 14
abundance: NA
j_gene: TRBJ2-3
d_gene: NA
CDR3aa: CSARDPLNTDTQYF
CDR3nt: TGCAGTGCTAGGGATCCTTTAAACACAGATACGCAGTATTTT

v_gene: TRBV7-9
len: 13
abundance: NA
j_gene: TRBJ2-7
d_gene: NA
CDR3aa: CASSPSRSYEQYF
CDR3nt: TGTGCCAGCAGCCCGAGTCGCTCCTACGAGCAGTACTTC

v_gene: TRBV7-2
len: 11
abundance: many
j_gene: TRBJ2-7
d_gene: NA
CDR3aa: CASSTNYEQYF
CDR3nt: TGTGCCAGCAGCACAAACTACGAGCAGTACTTC

v_gene: TRBV5-1
len: 15
abundance: NA
j_gene: TRBJ2-3
d_gene: NA
CDR3aa: CASTIGGGPSDTQYF
CDR3nt: TGCGCCAGCACGATTGGGGGGGGGCCTTCAGATACGCAGTATTTT

v_gene: TRBV14
len: 16
abundance: NA
j_gene: TRBJ1-2
d_gene: NA
CDR3aa: CASSQEPPEINYGYTF
CDR3nt: TGTGCCAGCAGCCAAGAGCCACCGGAAATTAACTATGGCTACACCTTC

v_gene: TRBV27
len: 14
abundance: few
j_gene: TRBJ1-2
d_gene: NA
CDR3aa: CASSLGGSDYGYTF
CDR3nt: TGTGCCAGCAGTTTAGGGGGGTCTGACTATGGCTACACCTTC

v_gene: TRBV20-1
len: 12
abundance: few
j_gene: TRBJ1-1
d_gene: NA
CDR3aa: CSAWGANTEAFF
CDR3nt: TGCAGTGCTTGGGGTGCGAACACTGAAGCTTTCTTT

v_gene: TRBV7-9
len: 16
abundance: NA
j_gene: TRBJ2-2
d_gene: NA
CDR3aa: CASSPVGRSSTGELFF
CDR3nt: TGTGCCAGCAGCCCGGTGGGAAGGTCTTCCACCGGGGAGCTGTTTTTT

v_gene: TRBV7-2
len: 13
abundance: NA
j_gene: TRBJ2-2
d_gene: TRBD1
CDR3aa: CAGRTGDTGELFF
CDR3nt: TGTGCCGGACGGACAGGTGACACCGGGGAGCTGTTTTTT

v_gene: TRBV24-1
len: 14
abundance: NA
j_gene: TRBJ2-3
d_gene: TRBD1
CDR3aa: CATSDYTGADTQYF
CDR3nt: TGTGCCACCAGTGACTACACAGGGGCAGATACGCAGTATTTT

v_gene: TRBV25-1
len: 15
abundance: few
j_gene: TRBJ2-1
d_gene: TRBD2
CDR3aa: CASSLPTGGRNEQFF
CDR3nt: TGTGCCAGCAGTCTCCCGACGGGGGGACGAAATGAGCAGTTCTTC

v_gene: TRBV12-3/TRBV12-4
len: 13
abundance: NA
j_gene: TRBJ1-2
d_gene: NA
CDR3aa: CASSFEGFCGYTF
CDR3nt: TGTGCCAGCAGTTTCGAAGGGTTTTGTGGCTACACCTTC

v_gene: TRBV20-1
len: 16
abundance: once
j_gene: TRBJ2-1
d_gene: TRBD2
CDR3aa: CSAMGLAGGLYNEQFF
CDR3nt: TGCAGTGCTATGGGACTAGCGGGGGGACTCTACAATGAGCAGTTCTTC

v_gene: TRBV4-2
len: 14
abundance: NA
j_gene: TRBJ2-5
d_gene: TRBD1
CDR3aa: CASSQSQGKETQYF
CDR3nt: TGTGCCAGCAGCCAATCACAGGGGAAGGAGACCCAGTACTTC

v_gene: TRBV7-2
len: 15
abundance: NA
j_gene: TRBJ2-7
d_gene: NA
CDR3aa: CASSFDRTVSYEQYF
CDR3nt: TGTGCCAGCAGTTTCGACAGGACTGTCTCCTACGAGCAGTACTTC

v_gene: TRBV11-2
len: 15
abundance: NA
j_gene: TRBJ2-4
d_gene: NA
CDR3aa: CASSPALRDKNIQYF
CDR3nt: TGTGCCAGCAGCCCCGCCTTAAGGGACAAAAACATTCAGTACTTC

v_gene: TRBV4-2
len: 13
abundance: NA
j_gene: TRBJ1-2
d_gene: NA
CDR3aa: CASSQDVGDGYTF
CDR3nt: TGTGCCAGCAGCCAAGATGTCGGGGATGGCTACACCTTC

v_gene: TRBV15
len: 15
abundance: NA
j_gene: TRBJ2-7
d_gene: NA
CDR3aa: CATSRGSGSSYEQYF
CDR3nt: TGTGCCACCAGCAGAGGTTCAGGGTCCTCCTACGAGCAGTACTTC

v_gene: TRBV5-1
len: 15
abundance: once
j_gene: TRBJ1-1
d_gene: NA
CDR3aa: CASSLGPSVNTEAFF
CDR3nt: TGCGCCAGCAGCTTGGGGCCCTCGGTGAACACTGAAGCTTTCTTT

v_gene: TRBV7-2
len: 15
abundance: NA
j_gene: TRBJ2-1
d_gene: TRBD2
CDR3aa: CASSPERGDYNEQFF
CDR3nt: TGTGCCAGCAGCCCCGAGCGGGGGGACTACAATGAGCAGTTCTTC

v_gene: TRBV4-2
len: 16
abundance: few
j_gene: TRBJ2-7
d_gene: NA
CDR3aa: CASSQEATRDPYEQYF
CDR3nt: TGTGCCAGCAGCCAAGAGGCGACGAGGGACCCCTACGAGCAGTACTTC

v_gene: TRBV6-5
len: 12
abundance: few
j_gene: TRBJ1-2
d_gene: NA
CDR3aa: CASHVGGYGYTF
CDR3nt: TGTGCCAGCCATGTTGGGGGCTATGGCTACACCTTC

v_gene: TRBV7-2
len: 14
abundance: NA
j_gene: TRBJ2-5
d_gene: TRBD2
CDR3aa: CASSERGRRSGQYF
CDR3nt: TGTGCCAGCAGTGAGCGGGGCAGAAGGTCCGGGCAGTACTTC

v_gene: TRBV3-1
len: 12
abundance: NA
j_gene: TRBJ2-5
d_gene: NA
CDR3aa: CASSQVDQTQYF
CDR3nt: TGTGCCAGCAGCCAAGTGGACCAGACCCAGTACTTC

v_gene: TRBV7-3
len: 14
abundance: NA
j_gene: TRBJ2-1
d_gene: NA
CDR3aa: CASSPSDTRNEQFF
CDR3nt: TGTGCCAGCAGCCCCTCGGACACCCGGAATGAGCAGTTCTTC

v_gene: TRBV28
len: 16
abundance: NA
j_gene: TRBJ2-6
d_gene: NA
CDR3aa: CASSRGSLSGANVLTF
CDR3nt: TGTGCCAGCAGTCGGGGTTCCCTCTCTGGGGCCAACGTCCTGACTTTC

v_gene: TRBV12-3/TRBV12-4
len: 15
abundance: NA
j_gene: TRBJ2-7
d_gene: NA
CDR3aa: CASSDTDTGPYEQYF
CDR3nt: TGTGCCAGCAGTGACACGGACACTGGGCCCTACGAGCAGTACTTC

v_gene: TRBV20-1
len: 13
abundance: NA
j_gene: TRBJ2-7
d_gene: NA
CDR3aa: CSAPGKGIHEQYF
CDR3nt: TGCAGTGCCCCAGGAAAGGGGATCCACGAGCAGTACTTC

v_gene: TRBV5-1
len: 15
abundance: NA
j_gene: TRBJ2-1
d_gene: TRBD1
CDR3aa: CASSFSGQVRNEQFF
CDR3nt: TGCGCCAGCAGCTTCTCCGGACAGGTCAGGAATGAGCAGTTCTTC

v_gene: TRBV2
len: 11
abundance: NA
j_gene: TRBJ1-6
d_gene: NA
CDR3aa: CASTGNSPLHF
CDR3nt: TGTGCCAGCACAGGGAATTCACCCCTCCACTTT

v_gene: TRBV6-5
len: 16
abundance: NA
j_gene: TRBJ2-2
d_gene: TRBD1
CDR3aa: CASSLTGGWNTGELFF
CDR3nt: TGTGCCAGCAGCCTGACAGGGGGATGGAACACCGGGGAGCTGTTTTTT

v_gene: TRBV3-1
len: 14
abundance: NA
j_gene: TRBJ1-3
d_gene: NA
CDR3aa: CASSPQDSGNTIYF
CDR3nt: TGTGCCAGCAGCCCTCAGGACTCTGGAAACACCATATATTTT

v_gene: TRBV7-2
len: 14
abundance: NA
j_gene: TRBJ1-2
d_gene: TRBD1
CDR3aa: CASSLVRTGEGYTF
CDR3nt: TGTGCCAGCAGCTTAGTTCGGACAGGGGAAGGCTACACCTTC

v_gene: TRBV7-9
len: 17
abundance: NA
j_gene: TRBJ2-1
d_gene: TRBD1
CDR3aa: CASSFSVTGEFYNEQFF
CDR3nt: TGTGCCAGCAGCTTTTCTGTGACAGGGGAATTTTACAATGAGCAGTTCTTC

v_gene: TRBV3-1
len: 12
abundance: few
j_gene: TRBJ1-2
d_gene: NA
CDR3aa: CASSLRTYGYTF
CDR3nt: TGTGCCAGCAGCCTAAGGACCTATGGCTACACCTTC

v_gene: TRBV11-3
len: 12
abundance: NA
j_gene: TRBJ2-1
d_gene: NA
CDR3aa: CASSRSHNEQFF
CDR3nt: TGTGCCAGTAGCCGCAGCCACAATGAGCAGTTCTTC

v_gene: TRBV20-1
len: 13
abundance: once
j_gene: TRBJ1-5
d_gene: NA
CDR3aa: CSARETGNQPQHF
CDR3nt: TGCAGTGCTAGAGAGACAGGCAATCAGCCCCAGCATTTT

v_gene: TRBV21-1
len: 17
abundance: NA
j_gene: TRBJ2-3
d_gene: NA
CDR3aa: CASSFLDSCRLTDTQYF
CDR3nt: TGTGCCAGCAGCTTTCTGGACTCGTGCCGCTTAACAGATACGCAGTATTTT

v_gene: TRBV20-1
len: 16
abundance: NA
j_gene: TRBJ1-2
d_gene: NA
CDR3aa: CSARGANLDTYYGYTF
CDR3nt: TGCAGTGCTAGAGGTGCAAACCTGGACACCTACTATGGCTACACCTTC

v_gene: TRBV11-2
len: 15
abundance: NA
j_gene: TRBJ2-1
d_gene: NA
CDR3aa: CASSTHDLGSGEQFF
CDR3nt: TGTGCCAGCAGCACTCATGATCTTGGGTCGGGCGAGCAGTTCTTC

v_gene: TRBV29-1
len: 13
abundance: NA
j_gene: TRBJ2-1
d_gene: NA
CDR3aa: CSVDPSGNDEQFF
CDR3nt: TGCAGCGTTGACCCCTCAGGGAACGATGAGCAGTTCTTC

v_gene: TRBV16
len: 16
abundance: NA
j_gene: TRBJ2-1
d_gene: TRBD1
CDR3aa: CASSQSGGAAYNEQFF
CDR3nt: TGTGCCAGCAGCCAATCAGGGGGCGCGGCGTACAATGAGCAGTTCTTC

v_gene: TRBV28
len: 14
abundance: NA
j_gene: TRBJ1-2
d_gene: NA
CDR3aa: CASSFVRWDYGYTF
CDR3nt: TGTGCCAGCAGTTTCGTACGGTGGGACTATGGCTACACCTTC

v_gene: TRBV29-1
len: 15
abundance: NA
j_gene: TRBJ2-1
d_gene: NA
CDR3aa: CSVVGGTRAYNEQFF
CDR3nt: TGCAGCGTTGTCGGAGGGACAAGGGCCTACAATGAGCAGTTCTTC

v_gene: TRBV10-3
len: 15
abundance: NA
j_gene: TRBJ2-7
d_gene: TRBD1
CDR3aa: CAISAGTGVAYEQYF
CDR3nt: TGTGCCATCAGTGCCGGGACAGGGGTGGCCTACGAGCAGTACTTC